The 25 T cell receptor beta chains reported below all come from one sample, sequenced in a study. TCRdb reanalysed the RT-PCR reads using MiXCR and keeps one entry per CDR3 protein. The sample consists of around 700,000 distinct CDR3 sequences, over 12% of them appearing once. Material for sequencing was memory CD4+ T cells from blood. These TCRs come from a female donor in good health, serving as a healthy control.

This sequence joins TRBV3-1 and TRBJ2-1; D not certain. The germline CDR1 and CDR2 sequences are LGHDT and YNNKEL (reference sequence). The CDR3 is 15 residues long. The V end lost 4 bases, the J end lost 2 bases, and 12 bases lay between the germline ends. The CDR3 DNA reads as TGTGCCAGCAGCCTGGGGATTGGGGCCTACAATGAGCAGTTCTTC. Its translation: CASSLGIGAYNEQFF.

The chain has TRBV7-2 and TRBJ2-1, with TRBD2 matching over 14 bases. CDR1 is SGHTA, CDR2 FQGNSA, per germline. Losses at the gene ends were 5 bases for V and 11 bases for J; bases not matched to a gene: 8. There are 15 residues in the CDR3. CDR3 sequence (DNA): TGTGCCAGCAGCCCGTCCGGGACTAGCGGGAGTAAGCAGTTCTTC. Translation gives CASSPSGTSGSKQFF.

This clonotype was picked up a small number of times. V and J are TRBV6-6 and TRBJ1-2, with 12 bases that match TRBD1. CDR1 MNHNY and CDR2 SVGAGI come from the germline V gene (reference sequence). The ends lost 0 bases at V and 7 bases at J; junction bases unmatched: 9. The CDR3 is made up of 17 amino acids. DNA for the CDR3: TGTGCCAGCAGTTACTCGGCGGGACAGGGGGCGAGCGGTGGCTACACCTTC. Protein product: CASSYSAGQGASGGYTF.

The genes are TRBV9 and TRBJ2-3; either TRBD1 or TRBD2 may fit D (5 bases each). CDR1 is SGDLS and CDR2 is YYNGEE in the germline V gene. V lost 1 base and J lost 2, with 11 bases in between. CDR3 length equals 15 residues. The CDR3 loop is CASSVNGADTDTQYF. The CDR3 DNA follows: TGTGCCAGCAGCGTAAACGGGGCTGACACAGATACGCAGTATTTT.

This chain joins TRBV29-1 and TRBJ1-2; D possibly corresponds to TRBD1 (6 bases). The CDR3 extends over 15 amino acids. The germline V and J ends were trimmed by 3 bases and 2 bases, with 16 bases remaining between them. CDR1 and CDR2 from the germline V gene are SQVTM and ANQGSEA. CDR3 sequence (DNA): TGCAGCGTTGAGAGGGGGACACGGGGGAACTATGGCTACACCTTC. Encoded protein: CSVERGTRGNYGYTF.

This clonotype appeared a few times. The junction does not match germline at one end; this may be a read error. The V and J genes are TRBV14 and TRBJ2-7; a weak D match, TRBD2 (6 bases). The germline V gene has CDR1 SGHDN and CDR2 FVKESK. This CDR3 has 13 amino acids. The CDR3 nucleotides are TGTGCCAGCAGCCCCACCTCGGAGGGGCTAGTCCACTTC. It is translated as CASSPTSEGLVHF.

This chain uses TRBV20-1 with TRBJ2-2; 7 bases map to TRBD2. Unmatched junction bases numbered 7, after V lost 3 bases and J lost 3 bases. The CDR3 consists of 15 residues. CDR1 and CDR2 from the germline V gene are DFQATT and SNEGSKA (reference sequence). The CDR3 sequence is CSARETSRDTGELFF. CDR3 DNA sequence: TGCAGTGCTAGGGAGACTAGCCGGGACACCGGGGAGCTGTTTTTT.

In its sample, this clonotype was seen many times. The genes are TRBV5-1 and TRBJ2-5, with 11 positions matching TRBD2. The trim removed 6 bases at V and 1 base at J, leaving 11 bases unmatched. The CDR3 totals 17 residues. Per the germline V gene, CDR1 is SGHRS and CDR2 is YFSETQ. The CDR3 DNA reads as TGCGCCAGCACCGTAGCGGGGGGGCTCAACCTCCAAGAGACCCAGTACTTC. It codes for CASTVAGGLNLQETQYF.

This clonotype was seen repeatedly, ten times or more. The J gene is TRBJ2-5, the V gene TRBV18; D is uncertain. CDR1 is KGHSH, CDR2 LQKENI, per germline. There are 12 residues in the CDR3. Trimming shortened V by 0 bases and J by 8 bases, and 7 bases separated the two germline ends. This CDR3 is CASSPPSSTQYF. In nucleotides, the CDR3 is TGTGCCAGCTCACCACCCTCTAGTACCCAGTACTTC.

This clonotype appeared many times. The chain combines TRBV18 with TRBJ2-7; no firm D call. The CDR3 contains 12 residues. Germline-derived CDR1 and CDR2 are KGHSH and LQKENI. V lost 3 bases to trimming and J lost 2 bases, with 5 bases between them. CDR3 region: CASSPETYEQYF. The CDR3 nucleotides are TGTGCCAGCTCACCTGAGACCTACGAGCAGTACTTC.

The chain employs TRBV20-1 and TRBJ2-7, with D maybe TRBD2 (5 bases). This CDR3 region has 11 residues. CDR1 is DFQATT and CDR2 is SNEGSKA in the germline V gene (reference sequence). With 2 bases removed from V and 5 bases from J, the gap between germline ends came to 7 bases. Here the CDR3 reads CSARTRDEQYF. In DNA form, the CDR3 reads TGCAGTGCTAGAACGAGGGACGAGCAGTACTTC.

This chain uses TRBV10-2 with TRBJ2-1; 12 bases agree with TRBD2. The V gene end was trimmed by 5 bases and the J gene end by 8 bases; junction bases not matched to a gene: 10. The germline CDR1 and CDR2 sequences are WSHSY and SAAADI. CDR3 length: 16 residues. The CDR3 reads CASSWYLAGGQDEQFF. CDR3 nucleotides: TGCGCCAGCAGTTGGTACCTAGCGGGAGGGCAAGATGAGCAGTTCTTC.

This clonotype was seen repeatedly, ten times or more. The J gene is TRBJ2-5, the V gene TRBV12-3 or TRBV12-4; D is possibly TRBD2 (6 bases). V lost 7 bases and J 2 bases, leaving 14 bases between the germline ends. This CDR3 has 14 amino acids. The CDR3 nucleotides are TGTGCCAGCACCTTCGGCGGGGTTCAAGAGACCCAGTACTTC. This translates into CASTFGGVQETQYF.

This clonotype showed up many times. The CDR3 spells CASSLGLAVIAGETQYF. The CDR3 DNA is TGTGCCAGCAGTTTGGGACTAGCGGTGATCGCGGGGGAGACCCAGTACTTC. V gene TRBV27 combines with J gene TRBJ2-5; 11 nucleotides line up with TRBD2. The CDR3 runs to 17 residues. The junction had 11 bases not matched to a gene; V was cut back by 3 bases and J by 5 bases. CDR1 is MNHEY and CDR2 is SMNVEV in the germline V gene (reference sequence).

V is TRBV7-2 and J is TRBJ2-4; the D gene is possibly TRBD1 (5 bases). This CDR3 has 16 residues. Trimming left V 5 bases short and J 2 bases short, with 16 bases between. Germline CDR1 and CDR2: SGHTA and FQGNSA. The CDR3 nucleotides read TGTGCCAGCAGCCCCTACCGGACACTGTCCAAAAACATTCAGTACTTC. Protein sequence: CASSPYRTLSKNIQYF.

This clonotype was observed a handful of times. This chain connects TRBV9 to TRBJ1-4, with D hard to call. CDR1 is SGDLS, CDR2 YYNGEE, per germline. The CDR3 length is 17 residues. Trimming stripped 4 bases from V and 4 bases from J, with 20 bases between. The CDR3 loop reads CASSSNVADRFNEKLFF. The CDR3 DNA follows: TGTGCCAGCAGCTCAAACGTCGCGGACCGATTTAATGAAAAACTGTTTTTT.

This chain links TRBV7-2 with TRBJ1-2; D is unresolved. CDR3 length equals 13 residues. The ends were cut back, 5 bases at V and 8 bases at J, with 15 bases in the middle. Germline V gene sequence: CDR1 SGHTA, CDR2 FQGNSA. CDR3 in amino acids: CASSLGGSQGYTF. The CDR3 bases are TGTGCCAGCAGCCTAGGAGGGTCCCAAGGCTACACCTTC.

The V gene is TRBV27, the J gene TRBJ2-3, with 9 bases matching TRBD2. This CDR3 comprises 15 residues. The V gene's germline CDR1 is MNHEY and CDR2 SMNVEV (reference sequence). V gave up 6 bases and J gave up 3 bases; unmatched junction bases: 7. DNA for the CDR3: TGTGCCAGCAGCCGGACTAGCGAAGGAACAGATACGCAGTATTTT. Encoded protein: CASSRTSEGTDTQYF.

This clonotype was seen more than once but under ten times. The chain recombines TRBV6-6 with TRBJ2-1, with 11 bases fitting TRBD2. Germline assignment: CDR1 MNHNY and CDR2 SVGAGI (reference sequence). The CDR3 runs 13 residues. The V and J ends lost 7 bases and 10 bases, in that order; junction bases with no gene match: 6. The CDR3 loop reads CASNLAGGGEQFF. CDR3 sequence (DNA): TGTGCCAGCAATTTAGCGGGAGGGGGCGAGCAGTTCTTC.

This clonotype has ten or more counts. In DNA form, the CDR3 reads TGTGCCACCAGTGATCCCGGGACGGGTAACACCGGGGAGCTGTTTTTT. This translates into CATSDPGTGNTGELFF. J is TRBJ2-2 and V is TRBV24-1; TRBD1 or TRBD2 may be the D gene (5 bases each). The V end lost 3 bases, the J end lost 2 bases, and 12 bases lay between the germline ends. This CDR3 region has 16 residues. CDR1 is KGHDR and CDR2 is SFDVKD in the germline V gene.

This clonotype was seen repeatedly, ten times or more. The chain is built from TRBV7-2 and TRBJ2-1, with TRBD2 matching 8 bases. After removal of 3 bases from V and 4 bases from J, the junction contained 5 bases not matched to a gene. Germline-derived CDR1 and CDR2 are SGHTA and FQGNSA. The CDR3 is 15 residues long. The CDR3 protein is CASSLGSGMYNEQFF. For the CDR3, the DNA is TGTGCCAGCAGCTTGGGTAGCGGGATGTACAATGAGCAGTTCTTC.

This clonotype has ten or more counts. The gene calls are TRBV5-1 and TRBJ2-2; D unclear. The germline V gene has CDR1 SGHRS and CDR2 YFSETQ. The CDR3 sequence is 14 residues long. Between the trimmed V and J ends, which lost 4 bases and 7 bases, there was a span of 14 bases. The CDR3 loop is CASSDERRDGELFF. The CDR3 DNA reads TGCGCCAGCAGCGACGAACGGCGCGACGGGGAGCTGTTTTTT.

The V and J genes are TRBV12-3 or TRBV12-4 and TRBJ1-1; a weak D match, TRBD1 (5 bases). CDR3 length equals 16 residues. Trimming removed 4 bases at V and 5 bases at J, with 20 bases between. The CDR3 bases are TGTGCCAGCAGTTCTTTGATTTACAGGTTGGGGACTGAAGCTTTCTTT. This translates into CASSSLIYRLGTEAFF.

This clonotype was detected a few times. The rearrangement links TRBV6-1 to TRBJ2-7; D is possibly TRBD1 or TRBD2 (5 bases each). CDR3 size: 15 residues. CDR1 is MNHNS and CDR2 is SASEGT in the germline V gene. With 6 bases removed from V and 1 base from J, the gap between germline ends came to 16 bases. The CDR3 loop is CASRRYRDRSYEQYF. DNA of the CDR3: TGTGCCAGCAGGCGGTACCGGGACCGGTCCTACGAGCAGTACTTC.

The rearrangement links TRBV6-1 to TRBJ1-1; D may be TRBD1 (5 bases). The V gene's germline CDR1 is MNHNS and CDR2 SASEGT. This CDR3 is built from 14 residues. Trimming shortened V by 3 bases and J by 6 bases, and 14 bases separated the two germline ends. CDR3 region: CASSERQPGPEAFF. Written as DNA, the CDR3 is TGTGCCAGCAGTGAGCGGCAGCCAGGGCCTGAAGCTTTCTTT.